This TCR beta chain was captured by sequencing in a study of long-term antiretroviral therapy in people with HIV (dated by TCRdb to between 2020 and 2023). Background on the whole study: Collection of the earliest samples took place about a decade ahead of the 2015 WHO recommendation for immediate ART, at a time when ART was typically delayed until CD4 counts fell. No cross-contamination during QIAcube processing turned up in test extractions that ran a monoclonal T-cell line alongside 33 polyclonal samples. About 40% of the roughly 30 participants with HIV were female. A total of around 190 cryopreserved PBMC samples came from around 30 adults with confirmed HIV infection and were collected serially over a mean of about six years (range 1-12). Whether ART initiation and durable HIV suppression were associated with changes in peripheral blood TRB repertoire composition and diversity was tested in a retrospective serial study. Study-wide findings and limitations: Since PBMC availability was limited, sequencing covered only the TCR beta chain, with no alpha chain pairing. HIV repertoires had narrower CDR3 length ranges than controls, and the network structure suggested an antigen-experienced repertoire that shifted only slightly toward naive after ART. Starting ART was linked to a significant rise in TRB diversity, yet even after long-term ART the diversity remained significantly lower than in transplant donor controls. The samples span the years 2004 to 2017, and the ART regimens used at that time may not be as effective as current regimens. Inferences about post-ART repertoire changes were limited because no data were available on ART adherence, viral resistance or therapy changes. At every time point, the repertoire was dominated by expanded TRB clones first identified before ART initiation, although this dominance fluctuated and, in many PLHIV, declined after ART. Because cell numbers in pre-ART samples were limited, unsorted PBMC were profiled instead of sorted CD4+ and CD8+ T cells.

The immunoSEQ hsTCRB v3.0 assay was used at survey level resolution to sequence the TRB variable region. A depth of about 35,000-50,000 T-cell genomes per sample was targeted for TRB sequencing. An Illumina MiSeq with a v3 150-cycle kit was used to sequence the pooled TRB libraries. The original pipeline was this. Repertoire analysis was run in R within a reproducible Nextflow workflow that covered QC, data transformation and analysis. Custom analyses were implemented in LymphoSeq2, an R package for AIRR-Seq data exploration. A few samples yielding fewer than 5000 total TRB sequences were excluded, leaving around 190 analyzed HIV repertoires. Among the 188 retained HIV repertoires, approximately 57 were collected before ART initiation and about 130 were collected after ART initiation. Each repertoire was downsampled to 5000 TRB nucleotide sequences, and summary statistics were averaged across 100 downsampling iterations. The analysis kept only TRB sequences whose CDR3 regions were at least seven amino acids long. A Shannon entropy-derived clonality score and the Gini coefficient were used to measure diversity. In repertoire networks, the top 5000 CDR3 amino acid sequences were linked whenever an edit distance of one separated two sequences. Antigen specificity groups and MHC restriction were predicted for TRB CDR3 amino acid sequences with GLIPH2. Known CMV, EBV, HIV or tissue antigen associations were flagged by matching CDR3 amino acid sequences against VDJdb and McPAS-TCR. Pre-ART, post-ART and control groups were compared with Wilcoxon signed-rank tests and Holm-Bonferroni correction. Sourced from immuneACCESS, this table was stored by TCRdb with only in-frame sequences that have V and J called. A share of the clones is absent; for the studies checked, an unresolved V gene accounts for under half, and the remainder has no known explanation. V and J calls plus clone size are reproduced from that table; the DNA served to infer D and trimming. In all, the sample holds 10,000 to 15,000 clones, and over 65% of those were seen once. The ten largest clones represent around 15% of the sample.

Counted from cysteine to phenylalanine, this CDR3 has 16 amino acids. The only DNA kept is the CDR3, 48 bases in frame from the first base. As encoded in the germline V gene, CDR1 is LGHNA while CDR2 is YNFKEQ. Germline trimming amounts to 0 bases on V and 6 bases on J, with 7 as the count of junction bases outside the gene matches. On this clone itself: No cognate antigen has been identified for it. Per-base quality was not reported, and no clone a single base away is much larger than it.

Participants were included only if at least one PBMC sample before ART initiation and at least two post-ART samples were available. All participants with HIV were treated in the United States of America. Before DNA extraction, cryopreserved samples containing about 0.95-10 million PBMC were thawed and washed. At the time of the earliest PBMC sample, participants with HIV were aged between about 20 and 54 years. PBMC samples from each participant spanned 1-4 timepoints before ART initiation and 2-8 timepoints after ART initiation, with a median of 7 samples. For every participant, serial HIV viral load, CD4+ T-cell count, ART history and demographic data were obtained. Genomic DNA was extracted from unsorted PBMC with a Qiagen kit on a QIAcube, processed in batches of 12 samples.

This TCR was recovered from a woman aged 18-30 years with HIV. This chain joins TRBV4-2 to TRBJ2-1; 8 junctional bases match TRBD2. The sequences come from unsorted PBMCs, collected 1.3 years after starting antiretroviral therapy. This receptor has the CDR3 CASSQDHGGGSNEQFF. The bases read TGTGCCAGCAGCCAAGATCACGGGGGGGGAAGCAATGAGCAGTTCTTC.